This entry lists 28 T cell receptor beta chains sequenced from one sample in a study of blood T cell repertoires in COVID-19. The method was immunoSEQ multiplex PCR; TCRdb's version includes in-frame clones alone and lacks a portion of them. In the table there are 30,000 to 45,000 clones, approximately 90% of which are singletons. The sequenced material came from peripheral blood. The receptors here all came from a man aged 55 to 69 with active COVID-19.

The chain recombines TRBV11-2 with TRBJ2-7; no firm D call. Germline CDR1 and CDR2: SGHAT and FQNNGV. This CDR3 is 13 amino acids long. V was shortened by 5 bases and J by 5 bases, with 13 bases between the two germline ends. The CDR3 is CASSPRIGDEQYF. The CDR3 DNA follows: TGTGCCAGCAGCCCCCGCATAGGAGACGAGCAGTACTTC.

The chain links TRBV6-5 to TRBJ2-7, with 13 nucleotides matching TRBD2. The CDR3 sequence is 13 residues long. J was trimmed by 3 bases and V by 9 bases; bases with no gene match: 2. Germline lookup yields CDR1 MNHEY and CDR2 SVGAGI. This CDR3 is CASRLAGGYEQYF. DNA for the CDR3: TGTGCCAGTAGACTAGCGGGGGGCTACGAGCAGTACTTC.

V is TRBV3-1 (or the pseudogene TRBV3-2) and J is TRBJ2-5, with D unclear. Germline V CDR1 and CDR2: LGHDT, YNNKEL (reference sequence). V was trimmed by 6 bases and J by 5 bases, leaving 13 bases between them. The CDR3 length is 13 residues. The CDR3 reads CASSHNSHETQYF. CDR3 DNA sequence: TGTGCCAGCAGTCATAACTCTCACGAGACCCAGTACTTC.

This clone has more than one count but fewer than ten. CDR3 bases: TGTGCCAGCAGTGAACAGGAATCCTCCTACAATGAGCAGTTCTTC. This translates into CASSEQESSYNEQFF. V gene TRBV6-4 combines with J gene TRBJ2-1; tentatively, D is TRBD1 (5 bases). There are 15 residues in the CDR3. The germline V and J ends were trimmed by 3 bases and 0 bases, with 9 bases remaining between them. In germline, CDR1 is MRHNA, CDR2 SNTAGT.

The chain combines TRBV28 with TRBJ1-5; D unclear. Per germline, CDR1 MDHEN and CDR2 SYDVKM. V was pared by 5 bases and J by 5 bases, with 16 bases between. The CDR3 sequence is 15 residues long. The CDR3 DNA follows: TGTGCCAGCAGTCCGCGACATGAAGGCGATCAGCCCCAGCATTTT. Its protein is CASSPRHEGDQPQHF.

The rearrangement joins TRBV11-2 to TRBJ2-7, with D unclear. The germline V gene has CDR1 SGHAT and CDR2 FQNNGV. Deletions cut 1 base from V and 2 bases from J, with 6 bases between. The CDR3 totals 13 residues. CDR3: CASSLGVTYEQYF. CDR3 coding DNA: TGTGCCAGCAGCTTAGGCGTGACCTACGAGCAGTACTTC.

This clone turned up a few times. The chain links TRBV5-4 to TRBJ2-1; 7 positions match TRBD2. Germline CDR1 SGHNT, CDR2 YYREEE (reference sequence). The J segment lost 7 bases and the V segment lost 6 bases, leaving 7 bases of the junction unmatched. The CDR3 loop spans 13 amino acids. CDR3 sequence: CASTLAGVNEQFF. CDR3 DNA: TGTGCCAGCACCTTAGCGGGCGTAAATGAGCAGTTCTTC. The full variable domain, rest sourced from reference TRBV5-4 and TRBJ2-1, is ETGVTQSPTHLIKTRGQQVTLRCSSQSGHNTVSWYQQALGQGPQFIFQYYREEENGRGNFPPRFSGLQFPNYSSELNVNALELDDSALYLCASTLAGVNEQFFGPGTRLTVL.

The genes are TRBV3-1 (or the pseudogene TRBV3-2) and TRBJ2-7; 10 nucleotides match TRBD2. The V gene end was trimmed by 5 bases and the J gene end by 2 bases; junction bases not matched to a gene: 9. The V gene's germline CDR1 is LGHDT and CDR2 YNNKEL (reference sequence). This CDR3 comprises 16 residues. CDR3 loop: CASSSPLAGRPYEQYF. CDR3 DNA sequence: TGTGCCAGCAGCAGCCCACTAGCGGGACGACCCTACGAGCAGTACTTC.

V usage is TRBV19 and J usage is TRBJ1-5; 10 bases align to TRBD1. The CDR3 loop spans 16 amino acids. Unmatched junction bases numbered 8, after V lost 4 bases and J lost 5 bases. The germline CDR1 and CDR2 sequences are LNHDA and SQIVND (reference sequence). The CDR3 spells CASSRGQGTIYQPQHF. CDR3 nucleotide sequence: TGTGCCAGTAGTAGGGGACAGGGGACAATTTATCAGCCCCAGCATTTT.

The genes are TRBV7-9 and TRBJ1-2; perhaps TRBD1 as D (6 bases). This CDR3 has 14 amino acids. The V gene's germline CDR1 is SEHNR and CDR2 FQNEAQ (reference sequence). Trimming removed 5 bases at V and 8 bases at J, with 18 bases between. CDR3 amino acids: CASSRTPDSQGYTF. Here the CDR3 DNA reads TGTGCCAGCAGCCGGACTCCGGACAGTCAAGGCTACACCTTC.

CDR3 sequence: CASSLKLGQGSYNEQFF. The CDR3 coding sequence is TGTGCCAGCAGCTTAAAGTTGGGACAGGGCTCCTACAATGAGCAGTTCTTC. V and J are TRBV7-3 and TRBJ2-1, with 9 bases matching TRBD1. Trimming at V came to 1 base and at J to 0 bases, leaving 4 bases not matched to a gene. From germline, CDR1 is SGHTA and CDR2 FQGTGA. The CDR3 is 17 amino acids.

The chain carries TRBV19 and TRBJ2-7; D is perhaps TRBD2 (5 bases). CDR1 and CDR2 (germline): LNHDA, SQIVND (reference sequence). The CDR3 is made up of 18 amino acids. Between the trimmed V and J ends, which lost 6 bases and 0 bases, there was a span of 24 bases. The CDR3, as DNA: TGTGCCAGTAGCCAAAGAAACAGAGGACTGGGAAGCTCCTACGAGCAGTACTTC. Protein: CASSQRNRGLGSSYEQYF.

The chain employs TRBV6-6 and TRBJ2-7, with 14 bases lining up with TRBD2. V shed 4 bases, J shed 2 bases, and the junction held 4 bases outside the gene matches. The germline V gene encodes CDR1 MNHNY and CDR2 SVGAGI (reference sequence). This CDR3 spans 16 amino acids. CDR3: CASSSGLAGGPYEQYF. The CDR3 nucleotides read TGTGCCAGCAGTTCCGGACTAGCGGGAGGTCCCTACGAGCAGTACTTC.

This rearrangement joins TRBV18 to TRBJ2-3; 13 nucleotides line up with TRBD2. The germline gives CDR1 KGHSH, CDR2 LQKENI. CDR3 length: 17 residues. With 5 bases clipped from V and 4 bases from J, the junction kept 9 bases outside the gene matches. CDR3 residues: CASSAWTSGRWADTQYF. DNA of the CDR3: TGTGCCAGCTCAGCATGGACTAGCGGGAGATGGGCAGATACGCAGTATTTT.

This rearrangement joins TRBV4-1 to TRBJ1-1, with TRBD1 as a possible D gene (6 bases). Trimming removed 3 bases from V and 0 bases from J, with 14 bases in between. The CDR3 runs 16 residues. Germline V gene data show CDR1 as MGHRA and CDR2 as YSYEKL. The CDR3 sequence is CASSHKVDRLNTEAFF. The CDR3, as DNA: TGCGCCAGCAGCCACAAGGTGGACAGATTGAACACTGAAGCTTTCTTT.

This clone was found a few times. This chain links TRBV11-1 with TRBJ1-4; D gene unclear. The V end was cut by 5 bases, the J end by 2 bases, with 9 bases between. Germline CDR1 is SGHAT and CDR2 is FQDESV (reference sequence). This CDR3 has 14 residues. The CDR3 loop is CASSRGRTNEKLFF. Here the CDR3 DNA reads TGTGCCAGCAGCCGAGGTCGCACTAATGAAAAACTGTTTTTT.

J is TRBJ2-7 and V is TRBV5-1; D is perhaps TRBD1 (6 bases). Trimming left V 4 bases short and J 5 bases short, with 13 bases between. Germline V gene sequence: CDR1 SGHRS, CDR2 YFSETQ. This CDR3 contains 13 residues. The CDR3 loop reads CASSPWGQDEQYF. The CDR3 bases are TGCGCCAGCAGCCCGTGGGGGCAAGACGAGCAGTACTTC.

The V and J genes are TRBV5-1 and TRBJ2-7; possibly TRBD2 for D (5 bases). Germline CDR1 and CDR2: SGHRS and YFSETQ. V shed 5 bases and J shed 2 bases, with 14 bases lying between them. The length of the CDR3 is 14 residues. The chain's CDR3 is CASRTTPSTYEQYF. The CDR3 bases are TGCGCCAGCAGGACTACTCCCTCCACCTACGAGCAGTACTTC.

This chain links TRBV10-3 with TRBJ2-5; 14 nucleotides agree with TRBD2. The V gene's germline CDR1 is ENHRY and CDR2 SYGVKD. The ends lost 2 bases at V and 2 bases at J; junction bases unmatched: 1. The CDR3 spans 16 residues. The CDR3 here is CAISERTSGGQETQYF. The CDR3 DNA is TGTGCCATCAGTGAGAGGACTAGCGGGGGGCAAGAGACCCAGTACTTC.

The chain has TRBV10-3 and TRBJ1-1; possible D gene TRBD1, 5 bases. The length of the CDR3 is 15 residues. Trimming left V 0 bases short and J 1 base short, with 9 bases between. The germline gives CDR1 ENHRY, CDR2 SYGVKD. The CDR3 DNA sequence: TGTGCCATCAGTGAGTCTCCTGGACAGAACACTGAAGCTTTCTTT. Translating gives CAISESPGQNTEAFF.

The genes are TRBV4-3 and TRBJ1-2; 7 nucleotides align to TRBD1. The V segment lost 4 bases and the J segment 4 bases; nucleotides outside the gene matches: 3. Germline V lookup: CDR1 LGHNA, CDR2 YSLEER. This CDR3 is 13 amino acids long. CDR3: CASSPGQPYGYTF. The CDR3 bases are TGCGCCAGCAGCCCGGGACAGCCCTATGGCTACACCTTC.

The gene calls are TRBV19 and TRBJ2-6; D unclear. V lost 6 bases, J lost 0 bases, and 6 bases lay in between. The V gene's germline CDR1 is LNHDA and CDR2 SQIVND (reference sequence). This CDR3 is built from 14 residues. Here the CDR3 reads CASRENSGANVLTF. CDR3 bases: TGTGCCAGTAGGGAGAACTCTGGGGCCAACGTCCTGACTTTC.

The J gene is TRBJ2-7, the V gene TRBV6-6, with TRBD2 matching over 10 bases. The CDR3 consists of 14 residues. The V gene's germline CDR1 is MNHNY and CDR2 SVGAGI (reference sequence). V gave up 5 bases and J gave up 1 base; unmatched junction bases: 2. The CDR3 DNA sequence: TGTGCCAGCAGTACTAGCGGGAATTCCTACGAGCAGTACTTC. Its translation is CASSTSGNSYEQYF.

The J gene is TRBJ2-7, the V gene TRBV2, with 9 bases identical to TRBD2. CDR1 is SNHLY, CDR2 FYNNEI, per germline. The ends lost 9 bases at V and 2 bases at J; junction bases unmatched: 8. The length of the CDR3 is 14 residues. The CDR3 protein is CASRREGATYEQYF. The CDR3 DNA is TGTGCCAGTCGGCGGGAGGGTGCGACCTACGAGCAGTACTTC.

The rearrangement joins TRBV29-1 to TRBJ1-1; 8 nucleotides match TRBD1. The CDR3 length is 12 residues. V gave up 7 bases and J gave up 9 bases; unmatched junction bases: 10. The V gene's germline CDR1 is SQVTM and CDR2 ANQGSEA. CDR3: CSAHLGQEKAFF. In DNA form, the CDR3 reads TGCAGCGCCCATCTGGGACAGGAAAAAGCTTTCTTT.

The chain has TRBV18 and TRBJ1-3, with D hard to call. Per the germline V gene, CDR1 is KGHSH and CDR2 is LQKENI. Trimming took off 0 bases at V and 5 bases at J, with 11 bases between the two ends. The CDR3 length is 15 residues. CDR3 DNA sequence: TGTGCCAGCTCACCACCGGGAGATCCCCGAAACACCATATATTTT. This codes for CASSPPGDPRNTIYF.

The chain recombines TRBV29-1 with TRBJ1-2; 8 positions agree with TRBD1. The CDR3 is 13 residues long. Germline trimming cut 4 bases from V and 4 bases from J; bases unmatched to any gene: 5. Germline CDR1 reads SQVTM; CDR2 reads ANQGSEA. The CDR3: CSVADRVGYGYTF. The DNA of the CDR3 is TGCAGCGTTGCGGACAGGGTTGGCTATGGCTACACCTTC.

The rearrangement links TRBV27 to TRBJ2-7, with 9 bases identical to TRBD2. This CDR3 contains 14 residues. Germline CDR1 MNHEY, CDR2 SMNVEV (reference sequence). Trimming at V came to 10 bases and at J to 1 base, leaving 8 bases not matched to a gene. The CDR3 DNA is TGTGCCACCCTGAGGCTAGCGGGATCCTACGAGCAGTACTTC. The encoded protein is CATLRLAGSYEQYF.